One sample yielded the 20 T cell receptor beta chains listed below, sequenced in a study of blood T cell repertoires in COVID-19. Profiling relied on immunoSEQ multiplex PCR, and the TCRdb table lists in-frame clones only, not all of them. The table has about 160,000 clones, around 85% seen once; the top ten hold roughly 3%. Sequencing was performed on peripheral blood. Source of these receptors: a human donor with acute or convalescent COVID-19. The donor label of this sample is uncertain.

The chain is built from TRBV29-1 and TRBJ2-7; a weak D match, TRBD1 (7 bases). The CDR3 runs 13 residues. V was trimmed by 3 bases and J by 5 bases, leaving 14 bases between them. Germline V CDR1 and CDR2: SQVTM, ANQGSEA. The CDR3, as DNA: TGCAGCGTTGAGGCAGGGGGGTTAAACGAGCAGTACTTC. It encodes CSVEAGGLNEQYF.

The chain uses TRBV5-1 and TRBJ1-1; D call uncertain. Germline values: CDR1 SGHRS, CDR2 YFSETQ. The CDR3 covers 15 residues. V gave up 7 bases and J gave up 0 bases, with 16 bases separating them. The CDR3 nucleotides are TGCGCCAGCGGGCGGACTACCGCGCTGAACACTGAAGCTTTCTTT. Its translation is CASGRTTALNTEAFF.

V gene TRBV18 combines with J gene TRBJ1-1, with TRBD1 as a possible D gene (5 bases). The CDR3 spans 13 residues. CDR1 is KGHSH and CDR2 is LQKENI in the germline V gene. Trimming took 6 bases from V and 4 from J, leaving 12 bases between them. Here the CDR3 reads CASSSDITTEAFF. CDR3 bases: TGTGCCAGCTCTTCGGACATCACCACTGAAGCTTTCTTT.

The chain uses TRBV27 and TRBJ2-5; 12 nucleotides align to TRBD2. CDR3 length: 16 residues. Per the germline V gene, CDR1 is MNHEY and CDR2 is SMNVEV (reference sequence). The junction had 5 bases not matched to a gene; V was cut back by 3 bases and J by 3 bases. CDR3 DNA sequence: TGTGCCAGCAGTTTGTCCCTAGCGGGGGGGGAAGAGACCCAGTACTTC. Its translation is CASSLSLAGGEETQYF.

The genes are TRBV28 and TRBJ2-1; 9 bases align to TRBD2. CDR3 length equals 17 residues. After removal of 5 bases from V and 2 bases from J, the junction contained 10 bases not matched to a gene. Per germline, CDR1 MDHEN and CDR2 SYDVKM. CDR3 in amino acids: CASSESRGGLAYNEQFF. Here the CDR3 DNA reads TGTGCCAGCAGTGAATCGCGGGGGGGCCTTGCCTACAATGAGCAGTTCTTC.

The V gene is TRBV7-3, the J gene TRBJ2-1; 14 bases fit TRBD2. Germline trimming cut 4 bases from V and 10 bases from J; bases unmatched to any gene: 12. The CDR3 is 17 residues long. The germline V gene encodes CDR1 SGHTA and CDR2 FQGTGA. CDR3 protein: CASSSPGLAGGRPEQFF. Here the CDR3 DNA reads TGTGCCAGCAGCTCACCCGGACTAGCGGGGGGTCGTCCGGAGCAGTTCTTC.

V gene TRBV30 combines with J gene TRBJ1-2; D is ambiguous. Germline V gene data show CDR1 as GTSNPN and CDR2 as SVGIG (reference sequence). Trimming stripped 4 bases from V and 5 bases from J, with 17 bases between. The length of the CDR3 is 14 residues. The CDR3 bases are TGTGCCTGGAACTGGGCAGGTGAAGGTTATGGCTACACCTTC. This sequence encodes CAWNWAGEGYGYTF. Combining the CDR3 with reference TRBV30 and TRBJ1-2 gives the whole variable domain SQTIHQWPATLVQPVGSPLSLECTVEGTSNPNLYWYRQAAGRGLQLLFYSVGIGQISSEVPQNLSASRPQDRQFILSSKKLLLSDSGFYLCAWNWAGEGYGYTFGSGTRLTVV.

This chain uses TRBV28 with TRBJ2-6, with a weak D call TRBD1 (6 bases). Trimming removed 6 bases from V and 4 bases from J, with 19 bases in between. The CDR3 runs to 17 residues. The germline CDR1 and CDR2 sequences are MDHEN and SYDVKM. For the CDR3, the DNA is TGTGCCAGCAGCCCCCCATGGCGGACAGCCGGGGCCAACGTCCTGACTTTC. The encoded protein is CASSPPWRTAGANVLTF. Full variable domain (missing parts from reference TRBV28 and TRBJ2-6): DVKVTQSSRYLVKRTGEKVFLECVQDMDHENMFWYRQDPGLGLRLIYFSYDVKMKEKGDIPEGYSVSREKKERFSLILESASTNQTSMYLCASSPPWRTAGANVLTFGAGSRLTVL.

This clone was seen ten or more times. This chain connects TRBV4-2 to TRBJ1-4; D not resolved. The CDR3 spans 15 residues. CDR1 is LGHNA and CDR2 is YNFKEQ in the germline V gene. V was trimmed by 5 bases and J by 2 bases, leaving 12 bases between them. CDR3 sequence reads: CASSDPTRTNEKLFF. CDR3 in DNA: TGTGCCAGCAGCGACCCGACACGGACTAATGAAAAACTGTTTTTT.

This clone was observed many times. This chain connects TRBV7-8 to TRBJ1-1; weak D call: TRBD1 (6 bases). The CDR3 runs to 18 residues. V lost 5 bases and J lost 0, with 22 bases in between. Germline-derived CDR1 and CDR2 are SGHVS and FQNEAQ. CDR3 nucleotide sequence: TGTGCCAGCAGCCGAATCACTAAGGGGGTAGGGATGAACACTGAAGCTTTCTTT. It translates to CASSRITKGVGMNTEAFF.

This sequence joins TRBV24-1 and TRBJ2-1, with TRBD1 matching over 8 bases. Germline assignment: CDR1 KGHDR and CDR2 SFDVKD. V gave up 5 bases and J gave up 0 bases; unmatched junction bases: 5. The CDR3 consists of 16 residues. CDR3 sequence: CATSGRTGSSYNEQFF. CDR3 nucleotide sequence: TGTGCCACCAGTGGCCGGACAGGGAGCTCCTACAATGAGCAGTTCTTC.

This clone appeared a few times. The chain is built from TRBV14 and TRBJ1-1, with D possibly being TRBD1 (6 bases). With 5 bases removed from V and 4 bases from J, the gap between germline ends came to 17 bases. The germline V gene encodes CDR1 SGHDN and CDR2 FVKESK. There are 15 residues in the CDR3. The CDR3 here is CASSGARGGVTEAFF. The CDR3 DNA reads TGTGCCAGCAGCGGGGCCAGGGGAGGGGTCACTGAAGCTTTCTTT.

The gene calls are TRBV11-3 and TRBJ1-1; 8 bases fit TRBD1. The germline gives CDR1 SGHNT, CDR2 YENEEA. V lost 5 bases and J lost 2; bases outside the gene matches: 4. This CDR3 has 14 amino acids. The DNA of the CDR3 is TGTGCCAGCAGCCCAGGGGGCCGAAACACTGAAGCTTTCTTT. Amino acid sequence: CASSPGGRNTEAFF.

Points on this clone: In the same sample, other DNA sequences code for this CDR3. J is TRBJ2-7 and V is TRBV5-6; weak D call: TRBD2 (5 bases). CDR1 is SGHDT and CDR2 is YYEEEE in the germline V gene. The CDR3 is 12 residues long. The V gene lost 0 bases and the J gene lost 4 bases, with 5 bases spanning the gap. The CDR3 protein is CASSLGRYEQYF. The DNA of the CDR3 is TGTGCCAGCAGCTTGGGGAGGTACGAGCAGTACTTC. Complete variable domain (other parts from reference TRBV5-6 and TRBJ2-7): DAGVTQSPTHLIKTRGQQVTLRCSPKSGHDTVSWYQQALGQGPQFIFQYYEEEERQRGNFPDRFSGHQFPNYSSELNVNALLLGDSALYLCASSLGRYEQYFGPGTRLTVT.

The chain carries TRBV4-3 and TRBJ2-7, with 8 bases lining up with TRBD1. The CDR3 spans 15 residues. CDR1 is LGHNA and CDR2 is YSLEER in the germline V gene. V trimming: 5 bases; J trimming: 6 bases; junction bases outside the gene matches: 12. CDR3: CASSTARTGYFEQYF. CDR3 coding DNA: TGCGCCAGCAGCACAGCACGGACAGGGTATTTCGAGCAGTACTTC.

The gene calls are TRBV7-2 and TRBJ2-3, with 9 bases matching TRBD1. The CDR3 contains 14 residues. Germline CDR1 SGHTA, CDR2 FQGNSA. The ends lost 6 bases at V and 4 bases at J; junction bases unmatched: 5. DNA of the CDR3: TGTGCCAGCAGACTCCGACAGGGGGCAGATACGCAGTATTTT. Translated: CASRLRQGADTQYF.

The V call is TRBV19, the J call TRBJ1-5, with 9 bases identical to TRBD1. CDR3 length: 20 amino acids. Germline V gene data show CDR1 as LNHDA and CDR2 as SQIVND (reference sequence). The trim removed 0 bases at V and 1 base at J, leaving 13 bases unmatched. CDR3 sequence (DNA): TGTGCCAGTAGTATAGACGCTTGGGGGACAGGGATGTTGAGCAATCAGCCCCAGCATTTT. It is translated as CASSIDAWGTGMLSNQPQHF.

This chain uses TRBV7-3 with TRBJ2-5; 7 bases are shared with TRBD2. CDR1 is SGHTA and CDR2 is FQGTGA in the germline V gene. V shed 5 bases and J 1 base; nucleotides not matched to a gene: 4. CDR3 length equals 14 residues. CDR3 amino acids: CASSSTGGQETQYF. CDR3 nucleotide sequence: TGTGCCAGCAGCAGTACGGGGGGCCAAGAGACCCAGTACTTC.

The genes are TRBV13 and TRBJ2-6; tentative D call: TRBD2 (5 bases). The CDR3 length is 17 residues. The germline CDR1 and CDR2 sequences are PRHDT and FYEKMQ (reference sequence). V was trimmed by 5 bases and J by 2 bases, leaving 16 bases between them. CDR3 sequence reads: CASSKTSSGTGANVLTF. The CDR3 region has the DNA TGTGCCAGCAGCAAGACCTCGTCGGGAACTGGGGCCAACGTCCTGACTTTC.

V is TRBV14 and J is TRBJ1-2; no reliable D call. Germline V CDR1 and CDR2: SGHDN, FVKESK. The V and J ends lost 4 bases and 3 bases respectively, with 9 bases between them. There are 13 residues in the CDR3. The CDR3 spells CASSLTSYYGYTF. The CDR3 coding sequence is TGTGCCAGCAGCCTGACATCCTACTATGGCTACACCTTC.